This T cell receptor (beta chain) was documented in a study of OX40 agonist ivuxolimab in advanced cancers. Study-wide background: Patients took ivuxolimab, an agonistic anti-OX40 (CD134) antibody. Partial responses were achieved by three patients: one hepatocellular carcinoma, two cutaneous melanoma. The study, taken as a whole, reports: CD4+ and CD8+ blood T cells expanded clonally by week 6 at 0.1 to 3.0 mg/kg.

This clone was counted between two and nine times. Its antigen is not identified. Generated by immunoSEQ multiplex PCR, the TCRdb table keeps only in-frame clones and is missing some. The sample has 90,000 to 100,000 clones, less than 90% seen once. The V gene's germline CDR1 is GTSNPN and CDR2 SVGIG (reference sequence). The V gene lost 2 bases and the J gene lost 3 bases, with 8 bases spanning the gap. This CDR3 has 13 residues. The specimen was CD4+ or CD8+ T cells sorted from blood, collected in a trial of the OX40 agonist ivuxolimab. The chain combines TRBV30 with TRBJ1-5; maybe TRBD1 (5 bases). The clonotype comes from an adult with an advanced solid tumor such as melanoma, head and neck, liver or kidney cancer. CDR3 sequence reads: CAWSKGFNQPQHF. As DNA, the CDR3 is TGTGCCTGGAGTAAGGGGTTCAATCAGCCCCAGCATTTT. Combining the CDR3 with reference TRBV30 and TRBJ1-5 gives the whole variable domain SQTIHQWPATLVQPVGSPLSLECTVEGTSNPNLYWYRQAAGRGLQLLFYSVGIGQISSEVPQNLSASRPQDRQFILSSKKLLLSDSGFYLCAWSKGFNQPQHFGDGTRLSIL.